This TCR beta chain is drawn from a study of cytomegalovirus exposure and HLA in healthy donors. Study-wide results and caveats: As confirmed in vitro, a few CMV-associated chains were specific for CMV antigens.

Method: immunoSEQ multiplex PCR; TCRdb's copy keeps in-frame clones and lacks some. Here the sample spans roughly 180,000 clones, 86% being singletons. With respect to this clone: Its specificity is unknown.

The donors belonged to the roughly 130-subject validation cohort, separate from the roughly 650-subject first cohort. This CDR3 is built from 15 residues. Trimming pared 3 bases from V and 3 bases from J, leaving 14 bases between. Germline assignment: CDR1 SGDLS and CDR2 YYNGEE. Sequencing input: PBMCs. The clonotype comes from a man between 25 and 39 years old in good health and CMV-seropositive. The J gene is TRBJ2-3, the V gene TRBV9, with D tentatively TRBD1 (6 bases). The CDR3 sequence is CASSARVRGTDTQYF. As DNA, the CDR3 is TGTGCCAGCAGCGCCCGGGTCAGGGGAACAGATACGCAGTATTTT.